The source of this T cell receptor (beta chain) is a study of blood T cell repertoires in COVID-19. In the study overall: From T cells, B-cell-depleted T cells, or PBMCs came the material, which was cDNA or gDNA.

This clone was seen just once. Repertoires were generated with immunoSEQ multiplex PCR, while TCRdb's copy carries only in-frame clones and drops some. The repertoire holds 150,000 to 200,000 clones, with around 93% as singletons. Germline V gene data show CDR1 as SQVTM and CDR2 as ANQGSEA. The CDR3 has 14 residues. V lost 5 bases, J lost 0 bases, and 11 bases lay in between. Sample: peripheral blood. The chain carries TRBV29-1 and TRBJ2-1; D possibly corresponds to TRBD2 (6 bases). The clonotype comes from a man younger than 45 with COVID-19, enrolled during active disease. CDR3 region: CSVTGGSSYNEQFF. The DNA of the CDR3 is TGCAGCGTTACCGGGGGAAGCTCCTACAATGAGCAGTTCTTC.